This T cell receptor beta chain was found in a study of T cell changes during pregnancy in multiple sclerosis. This clone was seen a single time. Assay used: immunoSEQ multiplex PCR; TCRdb lists only in-frame clones, some missing. The table lists 55,000 to 70,000 clones, 93% of them singletons. V lost 4 bases to trimming and J lost 4 bases; unmatched junction nucleotides: 7. The CDR3 spans 16 residues. Germline CDR1 and CDR2: SGDLS and YYNGEE. Specimen: peripheral blood, collected after pregnancy. V is TRBV9 and J is TRBJ2-1; 11 bases match TRBD2. The clonotype was recovered from a female donor with multiple sclerosis, enrolled in a pregnancy study. DNA of the CDR3: TGTGCCAGCAGCCCCCCCGGGACTAGCGGATACAATGAGCAGTTCTTC. Translating gives CASSPPGTSGYNEQFF.